This T cell receptor beta chain came from a study of identifying expanded T cells in peripheral blood. Remarks on this clone: Its specificity is unknown.

Study-wide points: Differentially abundant clones: about 1.2 between replicates, approximately 16 at around 2 weeks, 19 to 20 at four.

No infections or other immune events were documented during collection. Per the germline V gene, CDR1 is SGHTA and CDR2 is FQGNSA. This CDR3 is built from 16 residues. V dropped 5 bases and J dropped 6; count of bases not matched to a gene: 10. The protocol was immunoSEQ multiplex PCR, while the TCRdb copy is restricted to in-frame clones and leaves out a portion. The table includes 120,000 or so clones, roughly 80% detected once. The V and J genes are TRBV7-2 and TRBJ1-6; 7 bases map to TRBD1. This receptor was obtained from a person between 18 and 75 years old in good health. Material: blood. In DNA form, the CDR3 reads TGTGCCAGCAGCCCACAAAACACAGGGGTTAATTCACCCCTCCACTTT. Amino acid sequence: CASSPQNTGVNSPLHF.